This T cell receptor (beta chain) derives from a study of T-cell reconstitution after alpha-beta-depleted transplantation in children. The CDR3 runs to 13 residues. Trimming stripped 4 bases from V and 8 bases from J, with 11 bases between. Germline V gene sequence: CDR1 KGHDR, CDR2 SFDVKD. Notes on this clonotype: As yet, its antigen is unknown.

Study-level points and caveats: Certain patients had high TCRbeta diversity at day 60, and it came from recipient T cells and thymic progenitors that survived. Alpha-beta T cells about two months after transplant reportedly derived from several hundred expanded graft clones. T-cell counts and diversity were attributed mostly to newly produced T cells one year after transplant.

Preparation of the TCRbeta library involved a method that used unique molecular identifiers. TCRdb recomputed calls from the PCR reads with MiXCR, one row per CDR3 protein. The table shows about 600,000 distinct CDR3 sequences, with 23% occurring only once. This chain links TRBV24-1 with TRBJ2-1; the D gene could be TRBD1 or TRBD2 (5 bases each). The sequenced sample was PBMCs, mostly from graft donor cells, obtained 360 days after TCRalphabeta/CD19-depleted stem cell transplant. The TCR originated in a boy in the first two years of life who had a stem cell transplant for acute myeloid leukemia, so the T cells may come from the graft donor. The chain's CDR3 is CATSERGYDEQFF. The CDR3 DNA sequence: TGTGCCACCAGTGAGAGGGGATACGATGAGCAGTTCTTC.